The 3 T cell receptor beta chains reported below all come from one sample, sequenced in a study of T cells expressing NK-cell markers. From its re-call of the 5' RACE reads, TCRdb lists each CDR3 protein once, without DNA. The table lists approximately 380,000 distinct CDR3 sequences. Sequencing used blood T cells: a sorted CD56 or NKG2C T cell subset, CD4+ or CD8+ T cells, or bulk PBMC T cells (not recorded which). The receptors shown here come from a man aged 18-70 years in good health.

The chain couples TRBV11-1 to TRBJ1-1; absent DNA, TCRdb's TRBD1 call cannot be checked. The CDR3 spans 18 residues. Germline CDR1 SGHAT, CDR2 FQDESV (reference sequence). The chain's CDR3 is CASSFPLKEGSGKSEAFF.

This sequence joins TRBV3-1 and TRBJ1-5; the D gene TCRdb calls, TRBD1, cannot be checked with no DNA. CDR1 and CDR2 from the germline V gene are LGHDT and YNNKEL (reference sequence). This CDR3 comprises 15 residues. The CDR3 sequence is CASSRSDSPNQPQHF.

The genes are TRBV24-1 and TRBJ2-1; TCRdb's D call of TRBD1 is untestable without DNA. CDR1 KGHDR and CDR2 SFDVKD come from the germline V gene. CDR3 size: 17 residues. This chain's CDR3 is CATSDSPGGLGYNEQFF.